A selection of T cell receptor beta chains follows, all from one sample in a study of cytomegalovirus exposure and HLA in healthy donors. Repertoires were generated with immunoSEQ multiplex PCR, while TCRdb's copy carries only in-frame clones and drops some. Its listing shows tens of thousands of clones. The sample comprised PBMCs. These receptors came from a man aged 18 to 29 in good health and CMV-seropositive. Each CDR3 is given with its conserved first and last residue. D genes are given only for firm matches.

cdr3_nt,cdr3_aa,v_call,j_call,d_call,cdr3_length
TGTGCCAGCAGCCACCCGGAGATGGCCAGGGGAAATGAGCAGTTCTTC,CASSHPEMARGNEQFF,TRBV4-2,TRBJ2-1,.,16
TGTGCCAGCAGTTTGCGCCTAGCGGGAGGGGGAACCGGGGAGCTGTTTTTT,CASSLRLAGGGTGELFF,TRBV11-1,TRBJ2-2,TRBD2,17
TGTGCCAGTTCCCGACGGGAGGCTGGAAACACCATATATTTT,CASSRREAGNTIYF,TRBV19,TRBJ1-3,.,14
TGTGCCAGCTCACCACCCAACAGGGTAGGAGAGACCCAGTACTTC,CASSPPNRVGETQYF,TRBV18,TRBJ2-5,.,15
TGTGCCAGCAGGGGGACAGGGGGCTACGAGCAGTACTTC,CASRGTGGYEQYF,TRBV27,TRBJ2-7,TRBD1,13
TGTGCCAGCAGCTTGGCCGTGCAGGGGGAGGACTACGAGCAGTACTTC,CASSLAVQGEDYEQYF,TRBV5-4,TRBJ2-7,.,16
TGTGCTAGCAGCTGGAAGGAGACTGAAGCTTTCTTT,CASSWKETEAFF,TRBV7-7,TRBJ1-1,.,12
TGTGCCAGCAGTAGAGGGGGCGAGCAGTACTTC,CASSRGGEQYF,TRBV6-5,TRBJ2-7,.,11
TGTGCCAGCTCCCTTCAAGAGACCCAGTACTTC,CASSLQETQYF,TRBV18,TRBJ2-5,.,11
TGTGCCAGCAGCCGATCGGGTGGGGAGCTGTTTTTT,CASSRSGGELFF,TRBV2,TRBJ2-2,.,12
TGCGCCAGCAGCTTGTCCGGGACAGGGACCGATGAGCAGTTCTTC,CASSLSGTGTDEQFF,TRBV5-1,TRBJ2-1,TRBD1,15
TGTGCCAGCTCACCATCGGGAGGGGCCAACGTCCTGACTTTC,CASSPSGGANVLTF,TRBV18,TRBJ2-6,.,14
TGTGCCAGCGGCTTAGACAGCTACGAGCAGTACTTC,CASGLDSYEQYF,TRBV11-2,TRBJ2-7,.,12
TGTGCCTGGAGTAGACCGGGACAGGGGCCGCATTTT,CAWSRPGQGPHF,TRBV30,TRBJ1-5,TRBD1,12
TGTGCCAGCAGTTACGGTTTGTTCCACGAGCAGTACTTC,CASSYGLFHEQYF,TRBV28,TRBJ2-7,.,13
TGTGCCAGCAGTCCGGGACTAGCGGGAGTAGATACGCAGTATTTT,CASSPGLAGVDTQYF,TRBV6-4,TRBJ2-3,TRBD2,15
TGTGCCAGCAGCCCAGGACAGGGGTTGAGCGCCTACGAGCAGTACTTC,CASSPGQGLSAYEQYF,TRBV13,TRBJ2-7,TRBD1,16
TGTGCCAGCAGCGTCACGGGGGAGAACACCGGGGAGCTGTTTTTT,CASSVTGENTGELFF,TRBV9,TRBJ2-2,.,15
TGTGCCAGTAGTATCACTCTCCAGGGCAACTATGGCTACACCTTC,CASSITLQGNYGYTF,TRBV19,TRBJ1-2,.,15
TGTGCCAGTACCCCACAGGGGCGAGGCTATGGCTACACCTTC,CASTPQGRGYGYTF,TRBV19,TRBJ1-2,TRBD1,14
TGTGCCAGCAGCTTCCAGACTAGCGCGCATCGGGGTGAGCAGTTCTTC,CASSFQTSAHRGEQFF,TRBV5-6,TRBJ2-1,TRBD2,16
TGTGCCAGTCGAGGTGTTGGAACTCGGGGAAGAATGAGCTACGAGCAGTACTTC,CASRGVGTRGRMSYEQYF,TRBV21-1,TRBJ2-7,.,18
TGCAGTGTATACAGGTTCTACGAGCAGTACTTC,CSVYRFYEQYF,TRBV20-1,TRBJ2-7,.,11
TGTGCCAGTAGTCCGGGACAGGGGGTAACCTACGAGCAGTACTTC,CASSPGQGVTYEQYF,TRBV19,TRBJ2-7,TRBD1,15
TGTGCCAGCATAGCGACATCAAACACCGGGGAGCTGTTTTTT,CASIATSNTGELFF,TRBV2,TRBJ2-2,.,14
TGTGCCAGCAGCTCCGGTCCCACCCAGATAAGGGGGGAAAAACTGTTTTTT,CASSSGPTQIRGEKLFF,TRBV7-6,TRBJ1-4,.,17
TGTGCCAGCAGTTCTCGGCAGGGGGCACACTATGGCTACACCTTC,CASSSRQGAHYGYTF,TRBV6-5,TRBJ1-2,TRBD1,15
TGCGCCAGCAGTGAATATACGTCACCGGACAGAGCCACCTACGAGCAGTACTTC,CASSEYTSPDRATYEQYF,TRBV10-1,TRBJ2-7,.,18
TGCGCCAGCAGCCCAGGTGGTATGCCTAATGAAAAACTGTTTTTT,CASSPGGMPNEKLFF,TRBV5-1,TRBJ1-4,.,15
TGTGCCAGCAGCCGCGACAGGGGAGGCTACACCTTC,CASSRDRGGYTF,TRBV6-5,TRBJ1-2,TRBD1,12
TGTGCCAGCAGCTTTGGGTCAGGGGGAACTGAAGCTTTCTTT,CASSFGSGGTEAFF,TRBV5-5,TRBJ1-1,TRBD1,14
TGTGCCAGCAGCTTAAGGACATCAGAGACCCAGTACTTC,CASSLRTSETQYF,TRBV7-7,TRBJ2-5,.,13
TGCAGCTCCGAGGTTGATGAGCAGTTCTTC,CSSEVDEQFF,TRBV29-1,TRBJ2-1,.,10
TGTGCCAGCAGCCAAGATGATAGCTCTGGGGCCAACGTCCTGACTTTC,CASSQDDSSGANVLTF,TRBV4-2,TRBJ2-6,.,16
TGTGCCAGCAGTCCAACAGGGAGCCCCACTGAAGCTTTCTTT,CASSPTGSPTEAFF,TRBV6-5,TRBJ1-1,.,14
TGTGCCAGCAGCGTCCTAGACACAGGGGAATACAATGAGCAGTTCTTC,CASSVLDTGEYNEQFF,TRBV2,TRBJ2-1,TRBD1,16
TGTGCCAGCAGCTTAGGGACGGGAGGTTACACCGGGGAGCTGTTTTTT,CASSLGTGGYTGELFF,TRBV7-2,TRBJ2-2,TRBD2,16
TGTGCCAGCAGCTCGGGACAGGGGGCAAAGGACACTGAAGCTTTCTTT,CASSSGQGAKDTEAFF,TRBV5-5,TRBJ1-1,TRBD1,16
TGTGCCAGCAGCCAAGAGCGGGGGGGCCCAGATACGCAGTATTTT,CASSQERGGPDTQYF,TRBV4-2,TRBJ2-3,TRBD2,15
TGTGCCAGCAGCCTAGGACAGCCCTATGGCTACACCTTC,CASSLGQPYGYTF,TRBV7-9,TRBJ1-2,.,13
TGTGCCAGCAGTTTAGGCTTCACAGATACGCAGTATTTT,CASSLGFTDTQYF,TRBV27,TRBJ2-3,.,13
TGTGCCAGCAGTTTTAGTAGGAGCGGGAGAGGGGTGGATACGCAGTATTTT,CASSFSRSGRGVDTQYF,TRBV28,TRBJ2-3,TRBD2,17
TGCGCCAGCAGCCAAGGGACAGGGATCCGCACAGATACGCAGTATTTT,CASSQGTGIRTDTQYF,TRBV4-1,TRBJ2-3,TRBD1,16
TGTGCCAGCAGTCCTGACAGGGCCGAGCAGTACTTC,CASSPDRAEQYF,TRBV2,TRBJ2-7,TRBD1,12
TGCGCGTCCCAAGCGGGAGGCCCTTTAGGCACAGATACGCAGTATTTT,CASQAGGPLGTDTQYF,TRBV5-1,TRBJ2-3,TRBD2,16
TGCGCCAGCAGCGCCGACAGGGAGTGGGGCTACACCTTC,CASSADREWGYTF,TRBV5-1,TRBJ1-2,TRBD1,13